This T cell receptor beta chain is from a study of OX40 agonist ivuxolimab in advanced cancers. Profiled with immunoSEQ multiplex PCR; TCRdb holds only in-frame clones, not every one. The repertoire holds some 65,000 clones, around 84% seen once, with approximately 4.3% in the top ten. Study results and limitations: Clones of CD4+ and CD8+ blood T cells grew by week 6 at doses of 0.1 to 3.0 mg/kg.

Autoimmune disease history or systemic immunosuppression excluded patients. On this clone itself: Antigen unknown.

Per germline, CDR1 MNHEY and CDR2 SVGAGI. After removal of 6 bases from V and 6 bases from J, the junction contained 9 bases not matched to a gene. The CDR3 covers 15 residues. This sequence was found in an adult with an advanced solid tumor such as melanoma, head and neck, liver or kidney cancer. Sequencing used CD4+ or CD8+ T cells sorted from blood, obtained in a trial of the OX40 agonist ivuxolimab. V usage is TRBV6-5 and J usage is TRBJ2-1, with 9 bases identical to TRBD2. CDR3: CASRGSGSHGNEQFF. As DNA, the CDR3 is TGTGCCAGCAGGGGTAGCGGGAGTCATGGCAATGAGCAGTTCTTC.